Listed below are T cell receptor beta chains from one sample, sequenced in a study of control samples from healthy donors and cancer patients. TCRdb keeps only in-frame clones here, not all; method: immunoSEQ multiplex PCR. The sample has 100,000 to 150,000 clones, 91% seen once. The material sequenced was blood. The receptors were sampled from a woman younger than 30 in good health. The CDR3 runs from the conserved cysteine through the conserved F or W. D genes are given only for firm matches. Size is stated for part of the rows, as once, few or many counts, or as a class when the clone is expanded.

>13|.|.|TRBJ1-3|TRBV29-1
TGCAGCGTGAACCAGGGCTCTGGAAACACCATATATTTT
CSVNQGSGNTIYF
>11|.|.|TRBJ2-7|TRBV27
TGTGCCAGCAGTTCCCGGGGGGAGCAGTACTTC
CASSSRGEQYF
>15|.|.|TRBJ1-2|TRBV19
TGTGCCAGTAGTATCGGTCGGAGACCTAACTATGGCTACACCTTC
CASSIGRRPNYGYTF
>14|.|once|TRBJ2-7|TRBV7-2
TGTGCCAGCAGCTTATCTGTTCTAGGGTACGAGCAGTACTTC
CASSLSVLGYEQYF
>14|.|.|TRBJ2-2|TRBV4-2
TGTGCCAGCAGCCACAGACAGAACACCGGGGAGCTGTTTTTT
CASSHRQNTGELFF
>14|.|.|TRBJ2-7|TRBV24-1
TGTGCCACCAGTGATTGGCGCACGCCGGGCGAGCAGTACTTC
CATSDWRTPGEQYF
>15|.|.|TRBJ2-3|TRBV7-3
TGTGCCAGCAGCTTAACCCCGGCCCCTACAGATACGCAGTATTTT
CASSLTPAPTDTQYF
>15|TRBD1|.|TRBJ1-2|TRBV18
TGTGCCAGCTCACCAGGGACAGAGATTAACTATGGCTACACCTTC
CASSPGTEINYGYTF
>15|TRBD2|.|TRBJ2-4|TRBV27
TGTGCCAGCAGGAGCGGGAGGTTAGCCAAAAACATTCAGTACTTC
CASRSGRLAKNIQYF
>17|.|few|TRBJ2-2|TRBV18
TGTGCCAGCTCACCACGGGGAGTGGGAGTTTACACCGGGGAGCTGTTTTTT
CASSPRGVGVYTGELFF
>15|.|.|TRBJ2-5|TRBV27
TGTGCCAGCAGTTTAGGGCTACGGGAACAAGAGACCCAGTACTTC
CASSLGLREQETQYF
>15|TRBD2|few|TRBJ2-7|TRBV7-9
TGTGCCAGCAGCTTAGGCGGGGGGTCATTCGACGAGCAGTACTTC
CASSLGGGSFDEQYF
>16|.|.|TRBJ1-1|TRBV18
TGTGCCAGCTCACCAGTGAGTTCCTCCATGAACACTGAAGCTTTCTTT
CASSPVSSSMNTEAFF
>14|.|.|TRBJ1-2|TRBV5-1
TGCGCCAGCAGCTCAACTTCAGGAAGCTATGGCTACACCTTC
CASSSTSGSYGYTF
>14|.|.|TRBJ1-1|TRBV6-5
TGTGCCAGCAGACCCCCAGGGGCCGGTGCTGAAGCTTTCTTT
CASRPPGAGAEAFF
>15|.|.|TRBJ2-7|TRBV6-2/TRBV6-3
TGTGCCAGCAGTTACGAACCGACTACGTTCTACGAGCAGTACTTC
CASSYEPTTFYEQYF
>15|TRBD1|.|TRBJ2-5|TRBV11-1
TGTGCCAGCAGCCTGAGTGGGACAGCTCAAGAGACCCAGTACTTC
CASSLSGTAQETQYF
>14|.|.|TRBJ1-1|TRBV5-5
TGTGCCAGCAGCTTGGTAGGGATGAACACTGAAGCTTTCTTT
CASSLVGMNTEAFF
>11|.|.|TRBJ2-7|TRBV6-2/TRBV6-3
TGTGCCAGCAGTTACGACTACGAGCAGTACTTC
CASSYDYEQYF
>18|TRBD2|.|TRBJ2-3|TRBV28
TGTGCCAGCAGGGCCCCCTGGCTAGCGGGGGCCAACACAGATACGCAGTATTTT
CASRAPWLAGANTDTQYF
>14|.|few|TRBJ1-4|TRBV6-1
TGTGCCAGCAGTGAGGCACTCTCCCGGGGAAAACTGTTTTTT
CASSEALSRGKLFF
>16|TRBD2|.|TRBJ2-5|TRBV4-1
TGCGCCAGCAGCTTCTCTGCTGGACTAGCCCAAGAGACCCAGTACTTC
CASSFSAGLAQETQYF
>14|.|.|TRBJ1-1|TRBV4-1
TGCGCCAGCAGCTCCCCCCCCAGGAACACTGAAGCTTTCTTT
CASSSPPRNTEAFF
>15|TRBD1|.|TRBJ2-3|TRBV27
TGTGCCAGCAGTTCTACCGGGACAGGGGTTTCCGCGCAGTATTTT
CASSSTGTGVSAQYF
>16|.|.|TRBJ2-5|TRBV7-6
TGTGCCAGCAGCCCCAGGTCGGGTAGCCGGCAAGAGACCCAGTACTTC
CASSPRSGSRQETQYF
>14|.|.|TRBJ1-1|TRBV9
TGTGCCAGCAGCGTAGGTTTGGACGGAATTGAAGCTTTCTTT
CASSVGLDGIEAFF
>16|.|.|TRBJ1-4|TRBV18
TGTGCCAGCTCACAAACCCGACAGGCTGACCCCGAAAAACTGTTTTTT
CASSQTRQADPEKLFF
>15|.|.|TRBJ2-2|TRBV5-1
TGCGCCAGCAGCTTGGGACAGAGAAACACCGGGGAGCTGTTTTTT
CASSLGQRNTGELFF
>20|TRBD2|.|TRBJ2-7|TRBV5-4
TGTGCCAGCAGCTTGGGTCCCGGGACTAGCGGGAGGACATCCTCCTACGAGCAGTACTTC
CASSLGPGTSGRTSSYEQYF
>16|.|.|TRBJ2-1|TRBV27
TGTGCCAGCAGTTTTCGTTGGCGTAGCTCCTACAATGAGCAGTTCTTC
CASSFRWRSSYNEQFF
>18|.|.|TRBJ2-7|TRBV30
TGTGCCTGGAGAAAGGCCGCGTCCATGGGGCCAGTAGTCTACGAGCAGTACTTC
CAWRKAASMGPVVYEQYF
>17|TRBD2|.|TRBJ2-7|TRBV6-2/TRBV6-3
TGTGCCAGCAGTTATAATCCGGGAGGAGTGCGAACCTACGAGCAGTACTTC
CASSYNPGGVRTYEQYF
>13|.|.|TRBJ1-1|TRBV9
TGTGCCAGCAGCAGTCGGATGAACACTGAAGCTTTCTTT
CASSSRMNTEAFF
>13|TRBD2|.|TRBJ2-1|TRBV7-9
TGTGCCAGCAGCTTGGAACTAGCGGGAGTATTGTTCTTC
CASSLELAGVLFF
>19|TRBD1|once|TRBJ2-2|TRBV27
TGTGCCAGCAGTTTCAGGGTTGCCGCAGGGACAGCGAACACCGGGGAGCTGTTTTTT
CASSFRVAAGTANTGELFF